A selection of T cell receptor beta chains follows, all from one sample in a study of CD8+CD57+ T cells in acquired aplastic anemia. TCRdb used MiXCR to reprocess the reads, holding one entry per CDR3 protein. The sample records about 470,000 distinct CDR3 sequences, roughly 34% being singletons. Sequencing was done on a sample of sorted CD4+, CD8+, or CD8+CD57+ T cells (not recorded which) from PBMCs. The source of these receptors is a human donor with aplastic anemia. The CDR3 runs from the conserved cysteine through the conserved F or W. The D gene is left open where the match is weak. The size entry is marked missing in some rows and otherwise reads once, few, many or a size class.

d_call	clone_size	v_call	j_call	cdr3_aa	cdr3_nt
TRBD1	.	TRBV10-3	TRBJ2-7	CAISEGTGKTYEQYF	TGTGCCATCAGTGAGGGGACAGGGAAAACCTACGAGCAGTACTTC
.	few	TRBV10-3	TRBJ1-5	CAISAGGGNQPQHF	TGTGCCATCAGTGCTGGGGGAGGCAATCAGCCCCAGCATTTT
.	few	TRBV11-1	TRBJ2-3	CASSLGRALLDTQYF	TGTGCCAGCAGCTTAGGCCGGGCCTTATTAGATACGCAGTATTTT
.	few	TRBV20-1	TRBJ1-4	CSAREIQVANEKLFF	TGCAGTGCTAGAGAAATTCAGGTAGCGAATGAAAAACTGTTTTTT
TRBD2	many	TRBV11-3	TRBJ2-7	CASSPRAGGRYEQYF	TGTGCCAGCAGCCCCCGAGCGGGAGGTCGGTACGAGCAGTACTTC
TRBD1	.	TRBV11-1	TRBJ2-7	CASSAETGPVYEQYF	TGTGCCAGCAGCGCCGAGACAGGGCCAGTCTACGAGCAGTACTTC
.	few	TRBV5-4	TRBJ2-5	CASSLARRQETQYF	TGTGCCAGCAGCTTGGCACGGCGGCAAGAGACCCAGTACTTC
.	few	TRBV20-1	TRBJ2-1	CSAPTVYNEQFF	TGCAGTGCCCCGACAGTCTACAATGAGCAGTTCTTC
TRBD1	many	TRBV9	TRBJ1-2	CASSVGEGARGYTF	TGTGCCAGCAGCGTAGGCGAGGGGGCAAGAGGCTACACCTTC
TRBD1	many	TRBV19	TRBJ1-6	CASSTNRDRGSPLHF	TGTGCCAGTAGTACCAACCGGGACAGGGGTTCACCCCTCCACTTT
.	.	TRBV3-1	TRBJ1-1	CASVRGGLTFF	TGTGCCAGCGTTAGAGGGGGATTGACGTTCTTT
.	.	TRBV29-1	TRBJ2-1	CSVLTSKIEQFF	TGCAGCGTATTAACTAGCAAAATTGAGCAGTTCTTC
TRBD2	many	TRBV2	TRBJ2-5	CASIPGLAVSLETQYF	TGTGCCAGCATTCCCGGACTAGCGGTTTCACTGGAGACCCAGTACTTC
.	.	TRBV5-1	TRBJ2-5	CASSLTQGYQETQYF	TGCGCCAGCAGCTTGACTCAGGGATACCAAGAGACCCAGTACTTC
TRBD1	.	TRBV11-3	TRBJ1-1	CASSLDFARGLTEAFF	TGTGCCAGCAGCTTAGATTTCGCTAGGGGGCTTACTGAAGCTTTCTTT
.	.	TRBV20-1	TRBJ2-5	CSAREGGVETQYF	TGCAGTGCTAGAGAAGGAGGAGTGGAGACCCAGTACTTC
TRBD2	.	TRBV10-3	TRBJ2-2	CAIRRAGDEYTGELFF	TGTGCCATCAGGAGGGCGGGAGACGAATACACCGGGGAGCTGTTTTTT
.	once	TRBV2	TRBJ2-6	CASSERARVSGANVLTF	TGTGCCAGCAGTGAACGGGCCAGGGTCTCTGGGGCCAACGTCCTGACTTTC
.	.	TRBV12-5	TRBJ2-6	CASGFSGANVLTF	TGTGCTAGTGGTTTTTCAGGGGCCAACGTCCTGACTTTC
TRBD1	many	TRBV15	TRBJ1-2	CATSRATGQGGGYTF	TGTGCCACCAGCAGAGCAACCGGACAGGGCGGTGGCTACACCTTC
TRBD1	few	TRBV27	TRBJ2-1	CASSPPGTGGRDEQFF	TGTGCCAGCAGTCCACCCGGGACAGGGGGCCGCGATGAGCAGTTCTTC
.	.	TRBV7-2	TRBJ1-6	CASSPGPYSPLHF	TGTGCCAGCAGCCCCGGACCCTATTCACCCCTCCACTTT
TRBD2	many	TRBV7-2	TRBJ2-7	CASSLAVSGGSYEQYF	TGTGCCAGCAGCTTAGCGGTTAGCGGGGGTTCCTACGAGCAGTACTTC
.	few	TRBV19	TRBJ2-7	CASSIFLGARSYEQYF	TGTGCCAGTAGTATTTTCTTGGGGGCTCGCTCCTACGAGCAGTACTTC
TRBD2	few	TRBV7-9	TRBJ2-2	CASSLQGLGTGELFF	TGTGCCAGCAGCTTACAAGGACTAGGTACCGGGGAGCTGTTTTTT
TRBD1	once	TRBV2	TRBJ2-7	CASSEAGDRGYEQYF	TGTGCCAGCAGTGAAGCGGGGGACAGGGGCTACGAGCAGTACTTC
.	few	TRBV4-3	TRBJ2-7	CASSRSTLNYEQYF	TGCGCCAGCAGCCGCTCTACACTTAACTACGAGCAGTACTTC
.	many	TRBV14	TRBJ1-6	CASSQDNGLTYSPLHF	TGTGCCAGCAGCCAAGATAACGGGCTGACCTATTCACCCCTCCACTTT
.	many	TRBV10-3	TRBJ1-4	CAISENSYNEKLFF	TGTGCCATCAGTGAGAACAGCTACAATGAAAAACTGTTTTTT
TRBD1	.	TRBV12-3/TRBV12-4	TRBJ1-4	CASKGQGVEKLFF	TGTGCCAGCAAAGGACAGGGAGTTGAAAAACTGTTTTTT
.	.	TRBV15	TRBJ2-7	CATSRDEAREQYF	TGTGCCACCAGCAGAGATGAGGCGCGCGAGCAGTACTTC
TRBD1	many	TRBV19	TRBJ1-5	CASTPRTGGITNQPQHF	TGTGCCAGTACCCCGAGGACAGGGGGCATAACCAATCAGCCCCAGCATTTT
.	few	TRBV30	TRBJ1-5	CAWGGTRNQPQHF	TGTGCCTGGGGCGGGACACGTAATCAGCCCCAGCATTTT
.	many	TRBV7-2	TRBJ1-5	CASSSAGASNQPQHF	TGTGCCAGCAGCTCCGCAGGGGCCAGCAATCAGCCCCAGCATTTT
TRBD2	.	TRBV10-3	TRBJ2-7	CAISESSGDLYEQYF	TGTGCCATCAGTGAGTCTAGCGGGGACCTCTACGAGCAGTACTTC